A single sample is the source of the 9 T cell receptor beta chains below, sequenced in a study of Ad26.COV2.S vaccination and SARS-CoV-2 variants (dated by TCRdb to the early 2020s). Library preparation used the immunoSEQ multiplex PCR assay. TCRdb provides this immuneACCESS table in a form limited to in-frame rearrangements. Some clones are lacking; in checked studies, under half of them reflect an unresolved V gene, and why the rest are absent is not known. The sample data list hundreds of thousands of clones, and about 93% of these were observed just once. 10% to 15% of the sample rests with the top ten. The treatment or condition label for this specimen denotes: roughly 20 received Ad26.COV2.S at low or high dose, single or two shots; 5 received placebo; per-sample allocation not given. Repertoires of vaccine and placebo recipients were sequenced from samples taken on day 63 after the first injection.

The specimen comprised peripheral blood, sampled in a trial of Ad26.COV2.S vaccine versus placebo. These receptors were collected from a person aged 18-60 years who received the Ad26.COV2.S COVID-19 vaccine or a placebo.

This clone was observed a handful of times. V and J are TRBV4-3 and TRBJ1-2; D remains ambiguous. V was pared by 0 bases and J by 9 bases, with 17 bases between. This CDR3 region has 15 residues. The germline V gene has CDR1 LGHNA and CDR2 YSLEER. The CDR3 DNA follows: TGCGCCAGCAGCCAAGATGACGGGGAGAACAGACGCTACACCTTC. Protein: CASSQDDGENRRYTF.

In DNA form, the CDR3 reads TGTGCCAGCAGCCAAGATTCTTCCGATACGCAGTATTTT. This translates into CASSQDSSDTQYF. This chain links TRBV14 with TRBJ2-3, with D uncertain. This CDR3 has 13 residues. V lost 0 bases and J 6 bases, leaving 7 bases between the germline ends. The germline gives CDR1 SGHDN, CDR2 FVKESK.

This rearrangement joins TRBV5-1 to TRBJ1-1, with 11 bases fitting TRBD1. This CDR3 is 14 amino acids long. The junction had 6 bases not matched to a gene; V was cut back by 4 bases and J by 7 bases. Germline V CDR1 and CDR2: SGHRS, YFSETQ. The CDR3 here is CASSTGTGGLEAFF. The CDR3 DNA is TGCGCCAGCAGCACCGGGACAGGGGGTCTTGAAGCTTTCTTT.

The J gene is TRBJ2-1, the V gene TRBV11-2; possible D gene TRBD2, 5 bases. The CDR3 totals 13 residues. V was shortened by 5 bases and J by 5 bases, with 10 bases between the two germline ends. Per germline, CDR1 SGHAT and CDR2 FQNNGV. The CDR3: CASSQGSDNEQFF. CDR3 DNA: TGTGCCAGCAGCCAAGGGAGTGACAATGAGCAGTTCTTC.

A single count supports this clone. This chain connects TRBV19 to TRBJ1-6; 8 positions match TRBD1. This CDR3 is built from 15 residues. The germline V gene encodes CDR1 LNHDA and CDR2 SQIVND (reference sequence). V trimming: 6 bases; J trimming: 7 bases; junction bases outside the gene matches: 8. The DNA of the CDR3 is TGTGCCAGTAGCGGAGGCCGACAGGGGAATTCACCCCTCCACTTT. Its protein product is CASSGGRQGNSPLHF.

The rearrangement links TRBV2 to TRBJ1-1, with 12 bases identical to TRBD1. CDR1 is SNHLY and CDR2 is FYNNEI in the germline V gene. J gave up 3 bases and V 5 bases, and 10 bases lay outside the gene matches. The CDR3 has 17 residues. CDR3 loop: CASSYRDRGLIDTEAFF. The CDR3 region has the DNA TGTGCCAGCAGTTACCGGGACAGGGGGCTCATAGACACTGAAGCTTTCTTT.

This clone was seen once. This chain joins TRBV11-2 and TRBJ1-5; D is possibly TRBD1 (6 bases). The germline V gene has CDR1 SGHAT and CDR2 FQNNGV. This CDR3 is 14 amino acids long. Trimming removed 5 bases from V and 4 bases from J, with 12 bases in between. The CDR3 DNA sequence: TGTGCCAGCAGCCCCGGGACACCAAATCAGCCCCAGCATTTT. It is translated as CASSPGTPNQPQHF.

The chain has TRBV27 and TRBJ2-1; D uncertain. Trimming took 2 bases from V and 7 from J, leaving 9 bases between them. The germline gives CDR1 MNHEY, CDR2 SMNVEV (reference sequence). The CDR3 runs to 13 residues. The CDR3 sequence is CASSLIAGNEQFF. The CDR3 DNA follows: TGTGCCAGCAGTTTAATTGCAGGAAATGAGCAGTTCTTC.

The chain has TRBV6-5 and TRBJ2-7, with D possibly matching TRBD1 (5 bases). The CDR3 runs 13 residues. CDR1 and CDR2 from the germline V gene are MNHEY and SVGAGI. Trimming shortened V by 6 bases and J by 1 base, and 10 bases separated the two germline ends. The CDR3 protein is CASSRVGSYEQYF. The CDR3 DNA follows: TGTGCCAGCAGCAGGGTTGGGTCCTACGAGCAGTACTTC.